By share of the sample, the clone carrying this T cell receptor beta chain is medium-sized. Antigen: not known. A single record per CDR3 protein comes from TCRdb applying MiXCR to the 5' RACE reads. The data contain some 11,000 distinct CDR3 sequences, over 25% of them singletons. Treg sorting used a CD4+CD25+CD127-/low gate. Points from the study as a whole: The larger-cohort validation was restricted to a single TCR beta V-J rearrangement rather than whole repertoires.

The CDR3 loop spans 15 amino acids. Germline CDR1 and CDR2: ENHRY and SYGVKD. J lost 2 bases, V lost 2 bases, and 2 bases had no gene match. The V call is TRBV10-3, the J call TRBJ2-5; TRBD1 agrees at 10 bases. This receptor was identified in a female donor with breast cancer. What was sequenced was Tregs sorted from a lymph node. The CDR3 region is CAISERTGGQETQYF. The CDR3 DNA sequence: TGTGCCATCAGTGAGAGGACAGGGGGACAAGAGACCCAGTACTTC.